Described below is a single TCR beta chain sequence and its context. This entry is derived from a study of blood T cell repertoires in COVID-19. Cohort allocation depended upon clinical history that participants reported. Either two negative PCRs, clearance, or symptom resolution qualified Cohort 3 donors as recovered. In the study's own analysis: Amplification with reference gene primers provided the estimates of nucleated cell counts. Only in-frame clones appear in the TCRdb table, and some are missing; sequencing was by immunoSEQ multiplex PCR. Clone size and the V and J calls come from that table; the DNA yielded D and trimming. The data show under 300,000 clones, with approximately 89% seen just once and approximately 2% held by the top ten. The CDR3 is 15 residues long. The germline CDR1 and CDR2 sequences are SNHLY and FYNNEI. Losses at the gene ends were 4 bases for V and 2 bases for J; bases not matched to a gene: 5.

This receptor was obtained from a woman between 55 and 75 years old who had recovered from COVID-19. Sequencing was done on a sample of PBMCs or T cells enriched from blood (not recorded which). The rearrangement joins TRBV2 to TRBJ2-5, with TRBD1 matching over 9 bases. This CDR3 reads CASSGDRVAQETQYF. CDR3 in DNA: TGTGCCAGCAGTGGGGACAGGGTCGCACAAGAGACCCAGTACTTC.